These 12 T cell receptor beta chains were sequenced from one sample in a study of T cell changes during pregnancy in multiple sclerosis. Only in-frame clones appear in the TCRdb table, and some are missing; sequencing was by immunoSEQ multiplex PCR. The sample contains some 17,000 clones, roughly 80% of which appear only once. The specimen was CD8+ T cells from peripheral blood mononuclear cells, collected in the third trimester of pregnancy. The receptors originated from a female donor in good health, enrolled as a control in a pregnancy study.

The rearrangement uses TRBV27 and TRBJ1-1, with 8 bases fitting TRBD1. This CDR3 has 15 amino acids. Germline values: CDR1 MNHEY, CDR2 SMNVEV (reference sequence). V was clipped by 5 bases and J by 1 base; unmatched bases: 6. The CDR3 DNA reads as TGTGCCAGCAGTCCCCGGACAGGGCGGAACACTGAAGCTTTCTTT. Its protein product is CASSPRTGRNTEAFF.

This clone is medium-sized by share. The genes are TRBV7-9 and TRBJ2-7; a weak D match, TRBD1 (5 bases). From germline, CDR1 is SEHNR and CDR2 FQNEAQ (reference sequence). The V gene lost 5 bases and the J gene lost 6 bases, with 17 bases spanning the gap. CDR3 size: 14 residues. CDR3 in amino acids: CASSPDSSSAEQYF. The DNA of the CDR3 is TGTGCCAGCAGCCCAGACAGCTCCTCGGCCGAGCAGTACTTC.

This clone has more than one count but fewer than ten. V usage is TRBV27 and J usage is TRBJ2-1; 16 bases are a match to TRBD2. This CDR3 is 14 amino acids long. The V segment lost 7 bases and the J segment 8 bases; nucleotides outside the gene matches: 2. Germline assignment: CDR1 MNHEY and CDR2 SMNVEV (reference sequence). The CDR3 DNA is TGTGCCAGCAAGGGACTAGCGGGAGGGTATGAGCAGTTCTTC. Amino acids: CASKGLAGGYEQFF.

The rearrangement uses TRBV27 and TRBJ2-6, with 9 nucleotides matching TRBD1. CDR3 length equals 19 residues. V lost 4 bases, J lost 0 bases, and 10 bases stayed unmatched. The germline V gene has CDR1 MNHEY and CDR2 SMNVEV (reference sequence). The CDR3 protein is CASSSHQGTGPSGANVLTF. CDR3 nucleotides: TGTGCCAGCAGTTCACATCAAGGGACAGGGCCCTCTGGGGCCAACGTCCTGACTTTC.

This chain uses TRBV4-1 with TRBJ2-5; D ambiguous. The germline CDR1 and CDR2 sequences are MGHRA and YSYEKL. The length of the CDR3 is 15 residues. V lost 0 bases and J lost 2, with 10 bases in between. CDR3: CASSQDSSYQETQYF. CDR3 nucleotide sequence: TGCGCCAGCAGCCAAGATTCTTCCTATCAAGAGACCCAGTACTTC.

The chain couples TRBV6-6 to TRBJ1-1, with D possibly matching TRBD1 (5 bases). Germline values: CDR1 MNHNY, CDR2 SVGAGI (reference sequence). This CDR3 region has 14 residues. Trimming cost V 6 bases and J 1 base, with 12 bases left between them. CDR3 bases: TGTGCCAGCAGCAATTTCCAGGGGAACACTGAAGCTTTCTTT. Translated, it gives CASSNFQGNTEAFF.

The chain has TRBV9 and TRBJ1-1, with a weak D call TRBD1 (5 bases). The germline CDR1 and CDR2 sequences are SGDLS and YYNGEE. Trimming took off 0 bases at V and 4 bases at J, with 13 bases between the two ends. The CDR3 has 15 amino acids. The CDR3 loop is CASSVDGREATEAFF. The CDR3 coding sequence is TGTGCCAGCAGCGTAGACGGCAGGGAGGCCACTGAAGCTTTCTTT. Based on the CDR3 plus reference TRBV9 and TRBJ1-1, the full variable domain is DSGVTQTPKHLITATGQRVTLRCSPRSGDLSVYWYQQSLDQGLQFLIQYYNGEERAKGNILERFSAQQFPDLHSELNLSSLELGDSALYFCASSVDGREATEAFFGQGTRLTVV.

The rearrangement joins TRBV4-3 to TRBJ2-1, with TRBD2 matching over 10 bases. Germline values: CDR1 LGHNA, CDR2 YSLEER. The CDR3 covers 15 residues. V gave up 0 bases and J gave up 8 bases; unmatched junction bases: 4. The CDR3 sequence: CASSQDPAGGYEQFF. The CDR3 nucleotides read TGCGCCAGCAGCCAAGACCCAGCGGGGGGGTATGAGCAGTTCTTC.

The chain has TRBV6-5 and TRBJ2-3, with 7 bases matching TRBD2. The CDR3 consists of 14 residues. CDR1 is MNHEY, CDR2 SVGAGI, per germline. J gave up 6 bases and V 8 bases, and 11 bases lay outside the gene matches. The CDR3 reads CASLGSGGLDTQYF. The CDR3 DNA follows: TGTGCCAGCCTCGGGTCGGGGGGACTCGATACGCAGTATTTT.

This sequence joins TRBV29-1 and TRBJ2-5; 14 bases agree with TRBD2. Trimming removed 3 bases from V and 0 bases from J; junction bases left unmatched: 9. This CDR3 spans 18 amino acids. CDR1 and CDR2 (germline): SQVTM, ANQGSEA. This CDR3 reads CSVETGTSGGPYQETQYF. Written as DNA, the CDR3 is TGCAGCGTTGAGACCGGGACTAGCGGGGGCCCGTACCAAGAGACCCAGTACTTC.

The chain has TRBV5-8 and TRBJ2-3, with 12 bases identical to TRBD2. The CDR3 sequence is 17 residues long. The V gene end was trimmed by 3 bases and the J gene end by 1 base; junction bases not matched to a gene: 6. CDR1 and CDR2 from the germline V gene are SGHTS and YDEGEE. The CDR3 protein is CASSSVGTSGRTDTQYF. The CDR3 region has the DNA TGTGCCAGCAGCTCCGTCGGGACTAGCGGGCGCACAGATACGCAGTATTTT.

This chain links TRBV6-5 with TRBJ2-1; tentative D call: TRBD1 (5 bases). The CDR3 has 15 residues. The V end lost 8 bases, the J end lost 8 bases, and 22 bases lay between the germline ends. Germline loops: CDR1 MNHEY, CDR2 SVGAGI. CDR3 in DNA: TGTGCCAGCTCCAAGGGGTACTACTTACAGGATGAGCAGTTCTTC. Translation: CASSKGYYLQDEQFF.